The 3 T cell receptor beta chains reported below all come from one sample, sequenced in a study of read filtering for tumor transcriptome and immune sequencing. The library was built from about 0.4 ug RNA with molecular barcoded adaptors for alpha/delta and beta/gamma chains. MiXCR, run by TCRdb on the reads, gives a single entry per CDR3 protein. The table includes tens of thousands of distinct CDR3 sequences, about 22% detected once. Sequenced input: a population of CD138-negative cells sorted from bone marrow. These TCRs come from a donor at least 40 years old with multiple myeloma.

This clonotype was picked up many times. The rearrangement uses TRBV12-3 or TRBV12-4 and TRBJ1-1; maybe TRBD1 (5 bases). Trimming stripped 6 bases from V and 0 bases from J, with 11 bases between. This CDR3 spans 14 amino acids. The DNA for the CDR3 is TGTGCCAGCAGATGGGGACGGATGAACACTGAAGCTTTCTTT. It is translated as CASRWGRMNTEAFF.

This clonotype was detected many times. This chain uses TRBV11-1 with TRBJ2-7; TRBD1 might be the D (6 bases). The V gene's germline CDR1 is SGHAT and CDR2 FQDESV (reference sequence). This CDR3 spans 14 amino acids. V lost 0 bases to trimming and J lost 4 bases, with 10 bases between them. The CDR3 is CASSLAGTLYEQYF. Here the CDR3 DNA reads TGTGCCAGCAGCTTAGCGGGGACACTTTACGAGCAGTACTTC.

This chain uses TRBV28 with TRBJ1-1; no definite D call. The germline CDR1 and CDR2 sequences are MDHEN and SYDVKM. The CDR3 runs 14 residues. The V gene lost 3 bases and the J gene lost 4 bases, with 12 bases spanning the gap. CDR3 loop: CASSFRQVGTEAFF. Here the CDR3 DNA reads TGTGCCAGCAGTTTCCGCCAGGTGGGCACTGAAGCTTTCTTT.